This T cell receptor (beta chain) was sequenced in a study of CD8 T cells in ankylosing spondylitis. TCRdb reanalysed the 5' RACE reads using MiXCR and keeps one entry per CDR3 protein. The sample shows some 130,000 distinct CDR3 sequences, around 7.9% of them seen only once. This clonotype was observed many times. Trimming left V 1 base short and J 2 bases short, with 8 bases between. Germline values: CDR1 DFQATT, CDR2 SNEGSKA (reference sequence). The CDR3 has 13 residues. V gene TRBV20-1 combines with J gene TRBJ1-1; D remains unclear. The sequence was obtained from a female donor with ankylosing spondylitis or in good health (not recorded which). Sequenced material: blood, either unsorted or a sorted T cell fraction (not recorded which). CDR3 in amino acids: CSARARGNTEAFF. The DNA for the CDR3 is TGCAGTGCTAGAGCTCGTGGAAACACTGAAGCTTTCTTT.